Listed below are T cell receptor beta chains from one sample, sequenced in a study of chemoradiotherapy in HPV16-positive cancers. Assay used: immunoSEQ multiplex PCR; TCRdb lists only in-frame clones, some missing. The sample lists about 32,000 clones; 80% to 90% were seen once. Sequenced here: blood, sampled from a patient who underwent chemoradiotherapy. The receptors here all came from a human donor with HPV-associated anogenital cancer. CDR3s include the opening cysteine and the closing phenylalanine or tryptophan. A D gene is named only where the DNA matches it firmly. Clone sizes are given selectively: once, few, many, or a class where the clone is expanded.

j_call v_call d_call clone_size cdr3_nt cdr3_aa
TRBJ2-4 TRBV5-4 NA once TGTGCCAGCAGCCCGGGGGGAGACAGGGGTGGGTCCAAAAACATTCAGTACTTC CASSPGGDRGGSKNIQYF
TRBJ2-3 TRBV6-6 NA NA TGTGCCAGCAGGTCTGGACAGTTTAGCACAGATACGCAGTATTTT CASRSGQFSTDTQYF
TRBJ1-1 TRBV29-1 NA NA TGCAGCGTTTACACGGGCGGACGGGGTTCTTTCTTT CSVYTGGRGSFF
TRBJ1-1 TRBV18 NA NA TGTGCCAGCTCACCACCGATCGGCCACGATGACACTGAAGCTTTCTTT CASSPPIGHDDTEAFF
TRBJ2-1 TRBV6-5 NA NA TGTGCCAGCAAGGAGGACTCCTACAATGAGCAGTTCTTC CASKEDSYNEQFF
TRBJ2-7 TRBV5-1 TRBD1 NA TGCGCCAGCAGCTTAGGGACAGGGGCCTACGAGCAGTACTTC CASSLGTGAYEQYF
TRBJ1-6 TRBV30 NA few TGTGCCTGGAACGCGCAGAGTGACTCCTATAATTCACCCCTCCACTTT CAWNAQSDSYNSPLHF
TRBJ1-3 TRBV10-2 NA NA TGCGCCAGCAGTGAGCAAGCAGGAGGAGGAAACACCATATATTTT CASSEQAGGGNTIYF
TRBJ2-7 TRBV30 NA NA TGTGCCTGGAGTCCAACTCAGGAGGAGCAGTACTTC CAWSPTQEEQYF
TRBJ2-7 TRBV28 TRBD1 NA TGTGCCAGCAGTACCCGACAGGGCTTCTCCTACGAGCAGTACTTC CASSTRQGFSYEQYF
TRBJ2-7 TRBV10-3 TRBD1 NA TGTGCCATCAGTGTACAGGGGAGCTCCTACGAGCAGTACTTC CAISVQGSSYEQYF
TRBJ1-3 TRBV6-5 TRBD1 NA TGTGCCAGCAGTTACACAGGGGGGTCCGGAAACACCATATATTTT CASSYTGGSGNTIYF
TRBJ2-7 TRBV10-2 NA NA TGCGCCAGTTATCAGGCGGACGAGCAGTACTTC CASYQADEQYF
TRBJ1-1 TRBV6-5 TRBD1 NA TGTGCCAGCAGGGAGCAGGGGGCAGGGAACACTGAAGCTTTCTTT CASREQGAGNTEAFF
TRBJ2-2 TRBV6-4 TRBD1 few TGTGCCAGCAGCGGGGGACAGGATCACACCGGGGAGCTGTTTTTT CASSGGQDHTGELFF
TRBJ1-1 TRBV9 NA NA TGTGCCAGCAGCCCCGGTTTTGTGGACACTGAAGCTTTCTTT CASSPGFVDTEAFF
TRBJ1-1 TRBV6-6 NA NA TGTGCCAGCAGTTACCCCGATAACACTGAAGCTTTCTTT CASSYPDNTEAFF
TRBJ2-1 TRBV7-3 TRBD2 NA TGTGCCAGCAGCTTCGGACTAGCGGTATACAATGAGCAGTTCTTC CASSFGLAVYNEQFF
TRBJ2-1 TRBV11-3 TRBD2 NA TGTGCCAGCAGCTTACTTAGCGGGGGGCCCTCCTACAATGAGCAGTTCTTC CASSLLSGGPSYNEQFF
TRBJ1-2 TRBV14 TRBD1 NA TGTGCCAGCAGCCCCCTGGACAGGGGGCCCCACTATGGCTACACCTTC CASSPLDRGPHYGYTF
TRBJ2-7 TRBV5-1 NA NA TGCGCCAGCAGCCTCGGAGGGACCCTTGGCTACGAGCAGTACTTC CASSLGGTLGYEQYF
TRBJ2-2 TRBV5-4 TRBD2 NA TGTGCCAGCAGCCCGGGACTAGGAGGGACCGGGGAGCTGTTTTTT CASSPGLGGTGELFF
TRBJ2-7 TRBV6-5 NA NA TGTGCCAGCAGTACCCCAGCTATACCCGAGCAGTACTTC CASSTPAIPEQYF
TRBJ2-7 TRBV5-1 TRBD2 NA TGCGCCAGCAGCTTGGGGGGGGGTGGGGTCGAGCAGTACTTC CASSLGGGGVEQYF
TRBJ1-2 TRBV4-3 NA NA TGCGCCAGCAGCCAAGATCGACAACAAGGACTTGGCTACACCTTC CASSQDRQQGLGYTF
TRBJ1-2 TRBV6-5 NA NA TGTGCCAGCAGTTATAGGGAAGTAAACTATGGCTACACCTTC CASSYREVNYGYTF
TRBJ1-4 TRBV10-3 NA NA TGTGCCATCAGTGAGTCGGTCGCACTAGACGGAAAACTGTTTTTT CAISESVALDGKLFF